This note documents a single TCR beta chain sequence. Its antigen is currently unknown. This sample was taken from a study of T cell responses to AZD1222 COVID-19 vaccine. Study summary: Pooled in the analysis were second doses at about 4 or about 12 weeks. Findings and limits, study-wide: Spike-specific TCRs gained breadth and depth after people received two AZD1222 doses. Spike-spanning, vaccine-associated CD4 TCRs were dominant at 160-218 and 743-854.

Some clones are missing from TCRdb's copy, which holds only in-frame ones; the method was immunoSEQ multiplex PCR. The table lists about 110,000 clones, roughly 84% of them singletons, with 5% to 7% in the top ten. The input for sequencing was peripheral blood, taken on day 0 of AZD1222 vaccination. This receptor was obtained from an adult in good health.

The CDR3 sequence is CASSESLLRRSGNTIYF. The CDR3 bases are TGTGCCAGCAGTGAAAGTCTCTTACGGCGGTCTGGAAACACCATATATTTT. The chain is built from TRBV6-1 and TRBJ1-3; no clear D. This CDR3 spans 17 amino acids. V dropped 2 bases and J dropped 1 base, with 15 bases sitting between them. From germline, CDR1 is MNHNS and CDR2 SASEGT.